This T cell receptor (beta chain) derives from a study of T cell responses to AZD1222 COVID-19 vaccine (dated by TCRdb to the early 2020s). Background on the whole study: TCR sequencing covered roughly 230 trial participants: 207 given two doses of AZD1222 and 26 given two doses of MenACWY control vaccine. Trial participants were enrolled by age into 18-55, 56-69 and 70-plus year subgroups, with around 150, 28 and 57 TCR-sequenced participants respectively. Paper-wide results and their limitations: Only five to seven AZD1222 recipients were SARS-CoV-2 seropositive at baseline, limiting conclusions about previously exposed vaccinees. Reportedly, almost half of the unique spike-specific TCRs recognized epitopes lying outside the regions that are mutated in the B.1.351 and B.1.1.7 variants. The 56-69-year group was small, and its depth increase did not reach significance, likely because of low power. No day 14 peak-response samples were available, so repertoires were characterized only after the peak T cell response. Participants were mostly white British, with more females than males. The authors suggested clonal diversity may have been underestimated. The vaccine-associated CD4 TCRs covered the entire spike protein, and the dominant responses fell in regions 160-218 and 743-854. After two AZD1222 doses, both the breadth and the depth of spike-specific TCRs were significantly higher than at day 0 and than in MenACWY recipients.

The CDR3 regions of human TCRbeta chains were analyzed by immunosequencing. In the paper's pipeline: Repertoire TCRs were matched against a reference library of SARS-CoV-2-specific TCRs generated with the MIRA antigen-specificity platform. Breadth was defined as the fraction of unique TCRs that were SARS-CoV-2-associated, and depth was defined as the fraction of total T cells that were SARS-CoV-2-associated. Using the MIRA data, every spike-specific TCR was mapped to the spike region that the TCR reacted to and assigned to either a CD4 or a CD8 class. Log10-transformed breadth and depth values were compared by one-way ANOVA with Sidak's multiple comparisons tests. The clones in this table, taken by TCRdb from immuneACCESS, are in-frame only. Not every clone is retained; where verified, under half of the shortfall comes from an unresolved V gene, and the cause of the rest is unknown. V and J calls and clone size are copied from that table; D and trimming were computed from the DNA. The sample data list some 200,000 clones, and approximately 93% of these were observed just once. The ten top clones hold 1.5% to 2% of the sample.

The meaning of the sample's time point label: about 28 days (+/-7) after the second vaccine dose. Because spike-specific TCR depth and breadth did not differ between the two schedules, AZD1222 recipients who got a second dose at roughly 4 weeks were pooled with those who got a second dose at roughly 12 weeks. The vaccinee samples were drawn from two UK trials, COV001 and COV002, one of which was a single-blind randomized controlled phase 2/3 trial testing AZD1222 (ChAdOx1 nCoV-19) in healthy adults. For TCRbeta chain sequencing, PBMC samples from trial participants were taken at day 0 and at day 28 after the second dose. V and J lose 0 bases and 3 bases, and a span of 11 bases separates them. Including the terminal cysteine and phenylalanine, the CDR3 comprises 16 residues. Solely the CDR3 DNA is kept, with 48 bases framed from the first base. CDR1 is given as LGHNA and CDR2 as YSLEER, both from the germline V gene.

With respect to this clone: The antigen it binds to is not known. Qualities for individual bases were not recorded, and no much larger clone is one base off.

The clonotype originates from an adult who received the AZD1222 COVID-19 vaccine. The sequencing here drew on peripheral blood, taken 28 days after the second AZD1222 dose. The chain employs TRBV4-3 and TRBJ2-2; no D gene call is confident. The CDR3 protein sequence reads: CASSQEVGRDTGELFF. The DNA sequence reads TGCGCCAGCAGCCAAGAGGTGGGCCGGGACACCGGGGAGCTGTTTTTT.